The sequence of this TCR beta chain was determined in a study of beta chain features in type 1 diabetes. Study-wide findings and caveats: TCRB CDR3s from Type 1 diabetes patients were moderately but significantly shorter in all four CD4+ subsets. The study found that naive, central memory and Treg TCRB repertoires appeared more similar in patients than in healthy donors. Fewer insertions but more deletions were seen at VDJ junctions in type 1 diabetes patients. Amplification by PCR could prefer shorter templates, with the same effect in patients and controls.

The isolated RNA, all of it, was reverse transcribed, so expressed TCRB transcripts were what got sequenced. Sequencing was performed with immunoSEQ multiplex PCR; in TCRdb, only in-frame clones are kept and a portion is missing. The sample holds around 240,000 clones, about 71% seen once. Comment on this clone: The target antigen is unknown. The same CDR3 is also encoded by other DNA sequences in this sample.

CDR3 length equals 14 residues. Trimming took off 5 bases at V and 2 bases at J, with 13 bases between the two ends. Germline CDR1 SGHTA, CDR2 FQGNSA. This TCR derives from a young man in good health. Sequenced sample: naive CD4+ T cells from blood. The chain is built from TRBV7-2 and TRBJ2-7; no reliable D call. The CDR3 here is CASSPTGGPYEQYF. The CDR3 DNA reads as TGTGCCAGCAGCCCCACCGGTGGTCCCTACGAGCAGTACTTC.